This is a list of T cell receptor beta chains from one sample in a study of cytomegalovirus exposure and HLA in healthy donors. Clones were read by immunoSEQ multiplex PCR, and TCRdb kept only the in-frame ones, dropping some. This table holds some 120,000 clones, about 73% found once. The sequenced material came from PBMCs. The source is a woman in her thirties or forties in good health and CMV-seronegative. Each CDR3 is given with its conserved first and last residue. The D gene is left open where the match is weak. Where a row states a size, it is once, few, many or the class of an expanded clone; other rows omit it.

NA	NA	TRBJ1-1	TRBV6-5	CASTSGRLNTEAFF	TGTGCCAGCACCTCGGGGAGGCTGAACACTGAAGCTTTCTTT
NA	NA	TRBJ1-4	TRBV7-9	CASSLQGTSTNEKLFF	TGTGCCAGCAGCTTACAGGGAACATCAACTAATGAAAAACTGTTTTTT
NA	TRBD2	TRBJ2-1	TRBV5-1	CASNNHGGASPNEQFF	TGCGCCAGCAACAATCACGGGGGGGCTTCCCCAAATGAGCAGTTCTTC
few	TRBD2	TRBJ2-7	TRBV5-1	CASSLGPSGGDGEQYF	TGCGCCAGCAGCTTGGGACCTAGCGGGGGGGACGGCGAGCAGTACTTC
NA	TRBD2	TRBJ2-3	TRBV7-9	CASSSSGRGTDFLGQYF	TGTGCCAGCAGCTCAAGCGGGAGGGGGACCGATTTTCTGGGGCAGTATTTT
NA	NA	TRBJ2-5	TRBV18	CASSPGGAGETQYF	TGTGCCAGCTCCCCTGGAGGGGCGGGGGAGACCCAGTACTTC
NA	TRBD2	TRBJ2-3	TRBV11-2	CASSLALAGGPTDTQYF	TGTGCCAGCAGCTTAGCACTAGCGGGGGGTCCCACAGATACGCAGTATTTT
NA	NA	TRBJ2-2	TRBV5-1	CASSLVLEPTGELFF	TGCGCCAGCAGCTTGGTCTTGGAGCCCACCGGGGAGCTGTTTTTT
NA	NA	TRBJ1-2	TRBV10-3	CAISESGRINYGYTF	TGTGCCATCAGTGAGTCTGGCAGGATCAACTATGGCTACACCTTC
NA	TRBD2	TRBJ2-1	TRBV28	CASTGGGLADNEQFF	TGTGCCAGCACCGGGGGGGGACTAGCGGACAATGAGCAGTTCTTC
NA	NA	TRBJ2-5	TRBV11-3	CASSLGQQETQYF	TGTGCCAGCAGCTTAGGGCAGCAAGAGACCCAGTACTTC
NA	NA	TRBJ2-7	TRBV4-1	CASSQSPLRATYEQYF	TGCGCCAGCAGCCAGTCCCCCTTGCGGGCGACCTACGAGCAGTACTTC
NA	NA	TRBJ2-7	TRBV29-1	CSVEGGQGVDEQYF	TGCAGCGTTGAGGGGGGGCAGGGAGTCGACGAGCAGTACTTC
NA	TRBD1	TRBJ1-1	TRBV10-1	CASSRDRGQVRTEAFF	TGCGCCAGCAGTAGGGACAGGGGGCAGGTTCGCACTGAAGCTTTCTTT
once	NA	TRBJ2-7	TRBV4-3	CASSQDHYTGTYEQYF	TGCGCCAGCAGCCAAGATCACTATACAGGGACCTACGAGCAGTACTTC
once	TRBD1	TRBJ1-1	TRBV14	CASSTRQGDLEAFF	TGTGCCAGCAGCACCAGACAGGGAGACCTTGAAGCTTTCTTT
few	NA	TRBJ2-1	TRBV5-1	CASGQSPQDEQFF	TGCGCCAGCGGACAATCCCCTCAGGATGAGCAGTTCTTC
few	NA	TRBJ2-5	TRBV2	CASSAPGETQYF	TGTGCCAGCAGTGCCCCAGGGGAGACCCAGTACTTC
NA	NA	TRBJ2-5	TRBV7-7	CASSLAGTGTQYF	TGTGCTAGCAGCTTAGCCGGAACAGGGACCCAGTACTTC
NA	NA	TRBJ2-5	TRBV12-5	CASGLGAGVGETQYF	TGTGCTAGTGGTTTGGGGGCAGGGGTTGGGGAGACCCAGTACTTC
once	NA	TRBJ2-3	TRBV19	CASSIPRGVADTQYF	TGTGCCAGTAGTATACCCAGGGGAGTCGCAGATACGCAGTATTTT
NA	NA	TRBJ1-2	TRBV11-2	CASSSLTGKYTHRGYTF	TGTGCCAGCAGCTCACTCACTGGGAAATATACCCACAGGGGCTACACCTTC
NA	NA	TRBJ2-7	TRBV5-1	CASSRQGEVYEQYF	TGCGCCAGCAGCCGCCAGGGGGAGGTCTACGAGCAGTACTTC
NA	NA	TRBJ2-7	TRBV14	CASSQVVGPPPYEQYF	TGTGCCAGCAGCCAAGTTGTGGGGCCCCCTCCTTACGAGCAGTACTTC
NA	NA	TRBJ2-2	TRBV6-5	CASSYESGSSGELFF	TGTGCCAGCAGTTACGAATCCGGGAGTTCCGGGGAGCTGTTTTTT
NA	TRBD1	TRBJ2-7	TRBV6-5	CASSREGTGQYEQYF	TGTGCCAGCAGTAGAGAAGGGACAGGTCAATACGAGCAGTACTTC
NA	TRBD2	TRBJ2-1	TRBV18	CASSPFRAGGYNEQFF	TGTGCCAGCTCACCGTTTCGGGCGGGAGGGTACAATGAGCAGTTCTTC
few	NA	TRBJ2-3	TRBV28	CASTLGAADTQYF	TGTGCCAGCACCCTGGGGGCGGCAGATACGCAGTATTTT
NA	NA	TRBJ1-2	TRBV18	CASSPPGRLRGYTF	TGTGCCAGCTCACCACCGGGCAGGCTGCGAGGCTACACCTTC
NA	TRBD2	TRBJ2-1	TRBV28	CASREAGGPHNEQFF	TGTGCCAGCAGAGAAGCGGGAGGGCCGCATAATGAGCAGTTCTTC
once	NA	TRBJ1-5	TRBV29-1	CSVDTDTNQPQHF	TGCAGCGTTGATACAGACACTAATCAGCCCCAGCATTTT
NA	NA	TRBJ2-7	TRBV9	CASSVDTRNEQYF	TGTGCCAGCAGCGTAGATACCAGGAACGAGCAGTACTTC
NA	TRBD1	TRBJ1-1	TRBV5-8	CASSLGFGTGDTEAFF	TGTGCCAGCAGCTTAGGATTTGGGACAGGGGACACTGAAGCTTTCTTT
NA	NA	TRBJ1-4	TRBV19	CASSIRHRQAPDEKLFF	TGTGCCAGTAGTATAAGACACCGACAAGCACCAGATGAAAAACTGTTTTTT
NA	NA	TRBJ1-1	TRBV10-3	CAISESTNREEAFF	TGTGCCATCAGTGAGTCGACAAACAGGGAGGAAGCTTTCTTT
NA	NA	TRBJ2-7	TRBV7-9	CASSFWRSSYEQYF	TGTGCCAGCAGCTTTTGGAGGAGCTCCTACGAGCAGTACTTC
NA	NA	TRBJ1-6	TRBV10-3	CAISESEVTGSPLHF	TGTGCCATCAGTGAGTCAGAAGTTACAGGTTCACCCCTCCACTTT
NA	NA	TRBJ1-4	TRBV6-6	CASRRDSTTNEKLFF	TGTGCCAGCAGACGGGACTCAACAACTAATGAAAAACTGTTTTTT
NA	TRBD2	TRBJ2-1	TRBV10-2	CASSQDGAGVYNEQFF	TGCGCCAGCAGTCAAGATGGAGCGGGAGTCTACAATGAGCAGTTCTTC
NA	NA	TRBJ2-2	TRBV7-2	CASSPGTQGTGELFF	TGTGCCAGCAGCCCAGGGACTCAAGGCACCGGGGAGCTGTTTTTT
NA	TRBD2	TRBJ2-7	TRBV18	CASSPGSGSPYEQYF	TGTGCCAGCTCACCAGGTAGCGGGAGCCCCTACGAGCAGTACTTC
NA	NA	TRBJ2-1	TRBV4-1	CASSHLMGVGEQFF	TGCGCCAGCAGCCATCTGATGGGAGTTGGTGAGCAGTTCTTC
NA	NA	TRBJ1-1	TRBV29-1	CSTHRFLNTEAFF	TGCAGCACCCACAGGTTCCTGAACACTGAAGCTTTCTTT
NA	NA	TRBJ2-3	TRBV5-1	CASSTSGDTDTQYF	TGCGCCAGCAGCACAAGTGGAGACACAGATACGCAGTATTTT
NA	NA	TRBJ1-3	TRBV2	CASSDVAPWRSGNTIYF	TGTGCCAGCAGTGACGTCGCACCGTGGAGGTCGGGAAACACCATATATTTT
few	NA	TRBJ2-2	TRBV2	CASSDPREENTGELFF	TGTGCCAGCAGTGATCCGAGGGAAGAAAACACCGGGGAGCTGTTTTTT
NA	NA	TRBJ2-3	TRBV7-9	CASTLTDTQYF	TGTGCCAGCACCCTAACGGATACGCAGTATTTT
NA	NA	TRBJ2-6	TRBV9	CASSVKGAGANVLTF	TGTGCCAGCAGCGTGAAGGGAGCTGGGGCCAACGTCCTGACTTTC
NA	NA	TRBJ1-3	TRBV5-6	CASSSNYRDFSGNTIYF	TGTGCCAGCAGCTCAAACTACAGGGATTTCTCTGGAAACACCATATATTTT
once	TRBD1	TRBJ1-4	TRBV10-1	CASSSRDSLQENEKLFF	TGCGCCAGCAGTAGCCGGGACAGCCTGCAAGAGAATGAAAAACTGTTTTTT